This T cell receptor (beta chain) originates from a study of blood T cells in healthy people across ages. CDR3 size: 15 residues. Trimming pared 5 bases from V and 0 bases from J, leaving 11 bases between. Germline V gives CDR1 SEHNR, CDR2 FQNEAQ (reference sequence). Sample-barcoded 5' priming and a J-beta primer mix drove a second PCR of about 7 to 12 cycles. TCRdb reprocessed the 5' RACE reads with MiXCR, giving one entry per CDR3 protein. The sample includes 540,000 or so distinct CDR3 sequences, 27% of them seen just once. The sample consisted of blood. The rearrangement uses TRBV7-9 and TRBJ1-3, with D unresolved. This clonotype was obtained from a woman in her 70s in good health. The CDR3: CASSRGGLSGNTIYF. CDR3 in DNA: TGTGCCAGCAGCAGAGGAGGTCTCTCTGGAAACACCATATATTTT. Filled out from reference TRBV7-9 and TRBJ1-3, the complete variable domain reads DTGVSQNPRHKITKRGQNVTFRCDPISEHNRLYWYRQTLGQGPEFLTYFQNEAQLEKSRLLSDRFSAERPKGSFSTLEIQRTEQGDSAMYLCASSRGGLSGNTIYFGEGSWLTVV.